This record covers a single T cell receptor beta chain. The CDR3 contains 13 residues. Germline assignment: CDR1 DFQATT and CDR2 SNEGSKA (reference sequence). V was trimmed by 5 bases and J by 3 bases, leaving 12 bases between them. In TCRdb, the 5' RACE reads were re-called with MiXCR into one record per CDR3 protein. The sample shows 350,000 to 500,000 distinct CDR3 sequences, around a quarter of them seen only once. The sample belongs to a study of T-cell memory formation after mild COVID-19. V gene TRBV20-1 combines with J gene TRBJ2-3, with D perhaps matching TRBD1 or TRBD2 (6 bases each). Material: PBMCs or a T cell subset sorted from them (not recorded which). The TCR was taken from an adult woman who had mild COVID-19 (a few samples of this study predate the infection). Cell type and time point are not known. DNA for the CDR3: TGCAGTGCTTTCGGGGGCCTAACAGATACGCAGTATTTT. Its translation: CSAFGGLTDTQYF.